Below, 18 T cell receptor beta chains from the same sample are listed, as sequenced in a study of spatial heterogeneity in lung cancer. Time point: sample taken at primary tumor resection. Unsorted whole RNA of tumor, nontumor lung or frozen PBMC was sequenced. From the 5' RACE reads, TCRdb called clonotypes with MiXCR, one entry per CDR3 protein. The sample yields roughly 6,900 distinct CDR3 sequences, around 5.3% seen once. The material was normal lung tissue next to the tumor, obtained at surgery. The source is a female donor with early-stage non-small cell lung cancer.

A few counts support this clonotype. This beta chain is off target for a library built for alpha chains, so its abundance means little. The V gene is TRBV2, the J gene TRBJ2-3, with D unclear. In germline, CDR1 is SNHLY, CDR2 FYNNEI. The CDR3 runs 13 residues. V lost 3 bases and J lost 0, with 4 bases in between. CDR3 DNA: TGTGCCAGCAGTGAGACTAGCACAGATACGCAGTATTTT. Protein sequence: CASSETSTDTQYF.

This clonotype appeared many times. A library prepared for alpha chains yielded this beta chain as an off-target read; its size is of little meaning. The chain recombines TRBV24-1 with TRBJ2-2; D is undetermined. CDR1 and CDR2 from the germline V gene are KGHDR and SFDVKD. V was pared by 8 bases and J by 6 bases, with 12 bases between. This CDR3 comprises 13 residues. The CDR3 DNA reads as TGTGCCACCACCACCGCTCCCGCCGGGGAGCTGTTTTTT. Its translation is CATTTAPAGELFF.

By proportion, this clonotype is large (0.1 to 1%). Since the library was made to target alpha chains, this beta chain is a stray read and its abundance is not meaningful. The CDR3 protein is CASSFGQNTGELFF. The CDR3, as DNA: TGCGCCAGCAGCTTCGGACAGAACACCGGGGAGCTGTTTTTT. The V and J genes are TRBV5-1 and TRBJ2-2; D perhaps matches TRBD1 (5 bases). The V and J ends lost 2 bases and 1 base respectively, with 6 bases between them. Looked up from germline, CDR1 is SGHRS and CDR2 is YFSETQ. This CDR3 spans 14 amino acids.

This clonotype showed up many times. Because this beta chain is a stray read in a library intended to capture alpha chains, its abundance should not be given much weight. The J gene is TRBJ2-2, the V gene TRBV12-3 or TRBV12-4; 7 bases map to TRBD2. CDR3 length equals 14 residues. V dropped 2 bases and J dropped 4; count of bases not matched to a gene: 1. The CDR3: CASSLSGGTGELFF. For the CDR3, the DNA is TGTGCCAGCAGTTTATCGGGAGGCACCGGGGAGCTGTTTTTT.

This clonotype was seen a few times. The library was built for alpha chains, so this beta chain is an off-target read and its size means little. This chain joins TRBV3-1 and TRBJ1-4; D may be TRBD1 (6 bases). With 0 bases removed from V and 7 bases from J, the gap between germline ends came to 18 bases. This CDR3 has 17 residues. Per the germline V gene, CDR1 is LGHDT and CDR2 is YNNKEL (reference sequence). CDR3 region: CASSQDIGTKSGEKLFF. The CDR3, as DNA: TGTGCCAGCAGCCAAGATATAGGGACAAAAAGTGGTGAAAAACTGTTTTTT.

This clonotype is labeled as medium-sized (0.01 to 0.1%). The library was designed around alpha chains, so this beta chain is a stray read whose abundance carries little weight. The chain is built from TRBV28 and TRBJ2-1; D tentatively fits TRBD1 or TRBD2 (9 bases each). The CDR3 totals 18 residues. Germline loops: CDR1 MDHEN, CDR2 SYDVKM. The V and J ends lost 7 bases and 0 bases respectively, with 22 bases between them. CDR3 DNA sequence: TGTGCCAGCACCGGACAGGGGTCACTAGCGGGCTCCTACAATGAGCAGTTCTTC. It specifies CASTGQGSLAGSYNEQFF. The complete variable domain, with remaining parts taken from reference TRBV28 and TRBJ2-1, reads DVKVTQSSRYLVKRTGEKVFLECVQDMDHENMFWYRQDPGLGLRLIYFSYDVKMKEKGDIPEGYSVSREKKERFSLILESASTNQTSMYLCASTGQGSLAGSYNEQFFGPGTRLTVL.

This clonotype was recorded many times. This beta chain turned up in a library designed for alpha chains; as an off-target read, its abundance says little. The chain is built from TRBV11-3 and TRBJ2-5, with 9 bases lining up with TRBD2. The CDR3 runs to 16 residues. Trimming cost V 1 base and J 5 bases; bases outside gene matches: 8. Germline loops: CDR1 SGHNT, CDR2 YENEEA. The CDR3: CASSLGWLAGRETQYF. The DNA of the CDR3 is TGTGCCAGCAGCTTAGGGTGGCTAGCGGGACGGGAGACCCAGTACTTC.

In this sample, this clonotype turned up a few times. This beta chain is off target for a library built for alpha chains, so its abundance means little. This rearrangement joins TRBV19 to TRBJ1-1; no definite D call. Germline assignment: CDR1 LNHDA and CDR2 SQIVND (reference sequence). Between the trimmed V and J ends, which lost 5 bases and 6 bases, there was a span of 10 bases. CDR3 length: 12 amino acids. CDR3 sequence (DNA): TGTGCCAGTAGTCCCCCCCGGCCTGAAGCTTTCTTT. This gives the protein CASSPPRPEAFF.

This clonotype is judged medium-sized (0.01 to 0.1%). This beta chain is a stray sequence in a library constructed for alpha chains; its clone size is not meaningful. In DNA, the CDR3 is TGCGCCAGCAGCCATGGGACACGGCAAGAGACCCAGTACTTC. Translating gives CASSHGTRQETQYF. The V and J genes are TRBV5-1 and TRBJ2-5; a weak D match, TRBD1 (6 bases). Germline values: CDR1 SGHRS, CDR2 YFSETQ. The length of the CDR3 is 14 residues. Trimming left V 4 bases short and J 2 bases short, with 12 bases between.

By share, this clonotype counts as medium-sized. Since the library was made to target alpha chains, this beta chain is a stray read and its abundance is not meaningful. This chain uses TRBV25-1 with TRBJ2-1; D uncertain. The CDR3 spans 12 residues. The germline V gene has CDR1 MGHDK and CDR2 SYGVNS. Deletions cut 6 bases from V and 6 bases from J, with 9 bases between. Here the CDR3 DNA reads TGTGCCAGCAGAGGGCTCGCCAATGAGCAGTTCTTC. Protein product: CASRGLANEQFF. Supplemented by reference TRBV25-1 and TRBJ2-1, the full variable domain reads EADIYQTPRYLVIGTGKKITLECSQTMGHDKMYWYQQDPGMELHLIHYSYGVNSTEKGDLSSESTVSRIRTEHFPLTLESARPSHTSQYLCASRGLANEQFFGPGTRLTVL.

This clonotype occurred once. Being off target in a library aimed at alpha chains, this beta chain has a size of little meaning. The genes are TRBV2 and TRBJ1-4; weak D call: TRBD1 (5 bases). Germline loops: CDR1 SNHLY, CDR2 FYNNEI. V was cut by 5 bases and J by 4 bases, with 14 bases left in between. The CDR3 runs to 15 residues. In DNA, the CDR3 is TGTGCCAGCAGTAAATCGGGACTGCGTAATGAAAAACTGTTTTTT. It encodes CASSKSGLRNEKLFF.

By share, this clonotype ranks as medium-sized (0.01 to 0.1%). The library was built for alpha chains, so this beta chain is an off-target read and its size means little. The CDR3: CASQTAGAHEQYF. CDR3 nucleotide sequence: TGTGCCAGTCAGACTGCCGGCGCACACGAGCAGTACTTC. The V gene is TRBV12-3 or TRBV12-4, the J gene TRBJ2-7; unclear D gene. This CDR3 is built from 13 residues. V dropped 9 bases and J dropped 5 bases, with 17 bases sitting between them.

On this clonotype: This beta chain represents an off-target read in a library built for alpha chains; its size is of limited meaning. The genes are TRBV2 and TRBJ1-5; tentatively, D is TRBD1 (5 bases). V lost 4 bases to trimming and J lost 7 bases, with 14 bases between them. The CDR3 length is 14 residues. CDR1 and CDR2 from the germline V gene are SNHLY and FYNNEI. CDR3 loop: CASSVGGVKQPQHF. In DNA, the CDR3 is TGTGCCAGCAGTGTAGGAGGGGTGAAGCAGCCCCAGCATTTT.

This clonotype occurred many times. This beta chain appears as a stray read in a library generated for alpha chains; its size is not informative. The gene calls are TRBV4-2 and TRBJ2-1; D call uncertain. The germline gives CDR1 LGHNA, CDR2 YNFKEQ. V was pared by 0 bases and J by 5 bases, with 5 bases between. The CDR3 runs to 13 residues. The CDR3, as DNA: TGTGCCAGCAGCCAAGATATCAACAATGAGCAGTTCTTC. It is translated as CASSQDINNEQFF.

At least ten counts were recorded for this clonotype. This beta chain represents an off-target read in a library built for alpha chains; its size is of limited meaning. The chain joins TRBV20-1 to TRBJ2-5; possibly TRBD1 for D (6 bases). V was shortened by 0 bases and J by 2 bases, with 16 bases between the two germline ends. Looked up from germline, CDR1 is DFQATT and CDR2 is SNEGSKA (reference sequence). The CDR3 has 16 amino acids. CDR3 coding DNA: TGCAGTGCTAGAGATGTAGGTCTGGGGGCTCAAGAGACCCAGTACTTC. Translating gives CSARDVGLGAQETQYF.

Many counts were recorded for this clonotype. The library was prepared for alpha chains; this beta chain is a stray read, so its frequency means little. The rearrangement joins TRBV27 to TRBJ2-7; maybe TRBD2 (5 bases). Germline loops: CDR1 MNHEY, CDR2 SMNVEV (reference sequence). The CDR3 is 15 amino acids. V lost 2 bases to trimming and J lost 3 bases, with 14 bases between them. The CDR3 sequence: CASSLRADSDYEQYF. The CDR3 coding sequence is TGTGCCAGCAGTTTAAGAGCGGACTCCGACTACGAGCAGTACTTC.

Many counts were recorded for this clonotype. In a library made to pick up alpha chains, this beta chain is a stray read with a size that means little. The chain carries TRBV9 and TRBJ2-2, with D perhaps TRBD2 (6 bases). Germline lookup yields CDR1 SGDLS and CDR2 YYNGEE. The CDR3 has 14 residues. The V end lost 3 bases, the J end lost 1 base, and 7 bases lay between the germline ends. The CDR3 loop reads CASSGSGNTGELFF. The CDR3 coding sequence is TGTGCCAGCAGCGGTAGCGGGAACACCGGGGAGCTGTTTTTT. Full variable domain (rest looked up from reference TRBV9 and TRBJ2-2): DSGVTQTPKHLITATGQRVTLRCSPRSGDLSVYWYQQSLDQGLQFLIQYYNGEERAKGNILERFSAQQFPDLHSELNLSSLELGDSALYFCASSGSGNTGELFFGEGSRLTVL.

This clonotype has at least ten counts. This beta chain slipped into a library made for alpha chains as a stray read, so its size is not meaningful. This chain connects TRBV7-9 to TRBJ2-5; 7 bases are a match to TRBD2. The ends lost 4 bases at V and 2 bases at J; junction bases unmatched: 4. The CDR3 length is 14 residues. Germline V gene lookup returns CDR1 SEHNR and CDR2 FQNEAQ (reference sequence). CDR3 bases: TGTGCCAGCAGCTGGGGGGGACCACAAGAGACCCAGTACTTC. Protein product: CASSWGGPQETQYF.